One TCR beta chain is described in this entry. The target antigen is unknown. Libraries were prepared by immunoSEQ multiplex PCR; TCRdb keeps only in-frame clonotypes and omits some of them. This sample yields about 2,500,000 clones, of which around nine tenths are seen a single time; roughly 0.15% belongs to the top ten. The sample belongs to a study of shared clonotypes between healthy human individuals. Across the whole study: Per donor, CD8 memory used one plate, CD8 naive used two, CD4 memory used three and CD4 naive used three.

Findings of the study overall: In this cohort, only blood was sampled, and tissue repertoires likely differ. Limited genetic and exposure-history diversity came from having few donors.

The V end was cut by 0 bases, the J end by 3 bases, with 9 bases between. Germline lookup yields CDR1 KGHSH and CDR2 LQKENI. This CDR3 has 15 amino acids. The gene calls are TRBV18 and TRBJ1-3; D is uncertain. The source is a young man in good health. The sample taken for sequencing was naive CD4+ T cells sorted from blood. This sample's subset: CD45RA+ positively selected. DNA for the CDR3: TGTGCCAGCTCACCACCAGAACAGTTTGGAAACACCATATATTTT. This gives the protein CASSPPEQFGNTIYF.